The present TCR beta chain was sequenced within a study of blood T cell repertoires in COVID-19. About the research overall: Whether acute or convalescent, the COVID-19 samples came from the United States, Italy and Spain. From T cells, B-cell-depleted T cells, or PBMCs came the material, which was cDNA or gDNA.

With 5 bases clipped from V and 2 bases from J, the junction kept 11 bases outside the gene matches. The CDR3 runs 17 residues. The germline V gene has CDR1 SGHNT and CDR2 YENEEA. Original processing notes: Amplification of reference gene primers was used by the study to estimate nucleated cell counts. This table comes from immunoSEQ multiplex PCR, and its TCRdb copy is limited to in-frame clones, with some not included. V and J calls and clone size follow that table, whereas D and trimming were derived from the DNA. The sample lists some 160,000 clones, roughly three quarters seen once, with roughly 4.3% in the top ten. This clone was seen only a few times.

Sequenced: peripheral blood. The source of this sequence is a man between 60 and 75 years old with acute or convalescent COVID-19. The chain joins TRBV11-3 to TRBJ2-2, with 7 nucleotides matching TRBD2. CDR3 protein: CASSKGSSGPNTGELFF. The CDR3 DNA follows: TGTGCCAGCAGCAAAGGCTCTAGCGGCCCTAACACCGGGGAGCTGTTTTTT.